A selection of T cell receptor beta chains follows, all from one sample in a study of blood T cell repertoires in COVID-19. The repertoire was sequenced with immunoSEQ multiplex PCR; TCRdb's copy has only in-frame clones and lacks some. The data show a few hundred thousand clones, approximately 86% seen once. The material sequenced was peripheral blood. The receptors here all came from a man in his forties who had recovered from COVID-19. CDR3s include the opening cysteine and the closing phenylalanine or tryptophan. Fields, in order: D gene, V gene, J gene, clone size, CDR3 protein, CDR3 DNA. The D gene is left open where the match is weak. The listing skips clone size in some rows; elsewhere it reads once, few, many or a size class.

-	TRBV7-2	TRBJ1-2	-	CASSLSAAGNYGYTF	TGTGCCAGCAGCTTATCAGCTGCGGGGAACTATGGCTACACCTTC
-	TRBV7-3	TRBJ2-3	-	CASSLSRPDTQYF	TGTGCCAGCAGCTTATCCCGTCCAGATACGCAGTATTTT
-	TRBV5-1	TRBJ2-1	once	CASSETTNSYNEQFF	TGCGCCAGCAGCGAGACTACAAACTCCTACAATGAGCAGTTCTTC
-	TRBV18	TRBJ2-5	-	CASSPRETQYF	TGTGCCAGCTCACCGAGAGAGACCCAGTACTTC
TRBD2	TRBV4-1	TRBJ2-2	once	CASSLSGTINTGELFF	TGCGCCAGCAGCCTTTCCGGGACTATCAACACCGGGGAGCTGTTTTTT
-	TRBV5-1	TRBJ2-5	-	CASSRRETQYF	TGCGCCAGCAGCAGGCGGGAGACCCAGTACTTC
TRBD2	TRBV5-4	TRBJ2-7	once	CASSLSGGRYYEQYF	TGTGCCAGCAGCCTTAGCGGGGGCCGGTACTACGAGCAGTACTTC
-	TRBV4-3	TRBJ1-1	-	CASSHHRERSTEAFF	TGCGCCAGCAGCCACCACAGGGAGAGGAGCACTGAAGCTTTCTTT
-	TRBV21-1	TRBJ1-5	-	CASSWAFRRHQPQHF	TGTGCCAGCAGCTGGGCCTTTCGAAGGCATCAGCCCCAGCATTTT
TRBD1	TRBV4-3	TRBJ2-1	-	CASSKGGQGAGGGYNEQFF	TGCGCCAGCTCGAAGGGGGGACAGGGGGCGGGCGGAGGTTACAATGAGCAGTTCTTC
TRBD2	TRBV28	TRBJ2-7	-	CASIPLAGGDIEQYF	TGTGCCAGCATTCCGTTAGCGGGGGGGGATATCGAGCAGTACTTC
-	TRBV7-2	TRBJ2-1	-	CASSLGIGEQFF	TGTGCCAGCAGTCTAGGAATTGGTGAGCAGTTCTTC
-	TRBV29-1	TRBJ1-1	-	CSVDGVSEAFF	TGCAGCGTAGACGGAGTCAGTGAAGCTTTCTTT
TRBD2	TRBV2	TRBJ2-1	once	CASSETASGRNEQFF	TGTGCCAGCAGTGAAACGGCTAGCGGGAGGAATGAGCAGTTCTTC
-	TRBV12-5	TRBJ1-1	-	CASGLDNNEAFF	TGTGCTAGTGGTTTGGATAATAATGAAGCTTTCTTT
TRBD1	TRBV13	TRBJ2-7	-	CASSLSEQGASYEQYF	TGTGCCAGCAGCTTATCTGAACAGGGGGCCTCCTACGAGCAGTACTTC
-	TRBV19	TRBJ1-6	-	CASSIRQSSSYNSPLHF	TGTGCCAGTAGTATACGACAGTCAAGCTCCTATAATTCACCCCTCCACTTT
TRBD1	TRBV9	TRBJ1-2	-	CASSGRDSPPTLSGYTF	TGTGCCAGCAGCGGCCGGGACAGCCCACCTACGCTAAGCGGCTACACCTTC
-	TRBV6-2/TRBV6-3	TRBJ2-2	-	CASSQDLPNTGELFF	TGTGCCAGCAGCCAGGACTTACCTAACACCGGGGAGCTGTTTTTT
TRBD1	TRBV19	TRBJ1-5	-	CASTGQVNQPQHF	TGTGCCAGTACAGGACAGGTAAATCAGCCCCAGCATTTT
TRBD2	TRBV6-2/TRBV6-3	TRBJ2-2	-	CASSYSPSGGATGELFF	TGTGCCAGCAGTTACTCCCCCAGCGGGGGGGCCACCGGGGAGCTGTTTTTT
TRBD1	TRBV5-1	TRBJ2-2	-	CASSLGDRANTGELFF	TGCGCCAGCAGCTTGGGTGACAGGGCGAACACCGGGGAGCTGTTTTTT
-	TRBV7-8	TRBJ2-5	-	CASSFRTERETQYF	TGTGCCAGCAGCTTTCGGACAGAAAGGGAGACCCAGTACTTC
TRBD2	TRBV5-1	TRBJ2-2	-	CASSTGTTHNGLTGELFF	TGCGCCAGCAGCACCGGGACTACCCACAACGGGTTGACCGGGGAGCTGTTTTTT
-	TRBV7-2	TRBJ1-3	once	CASSLVGGPSGNTIYF	TGTGCCAGCAGCTTAGTTGGAGGGCCCTCTGGAAACACCATATATTTT
TRBD2	TRBV6-2/TRBV6-3	TRBJ2-3	once	CASSYWPSGTSGSTDTQYF	TGTGCCAGCAGTTATTGGCCATCCGGGACTAGCGGTAGCACAGATACGCAGTATTTT
TRBD1	TRBV19	TRBJ2-2	-	CASRNGQGDTGELFF	TGTGCCAGTAGAAACGGACAGGGTGACACCGGGGAGCTGTTTTTT
TRBD1	TRBV6-4	TRBJ1-2	-	CASSEGTGSSDGYTF	TGTGCCAGCAGTGAGGGGACAGGGTCTTCTGACGGCTACACCTTC
-	TRBV27	TRBJ2-7	-	CASSLRVGLEQYF	TGTGCCAGCAGTTTACGGGTGGGGCTCGAGCAGTACTTC
-	TRBV19	TRBJ1-5	few	CASSVGGLASVPRQPQHF	TGTGCCAGTAGTGTGGGGGGACTTGCCTCAGTCCCCCGCCAGCCCCAGCATTTT
-	TRBV20-1	TRBJ1-2	-	CSARTDRGYTF	TGCAGTGCGCGGACAGATCGGGGCTACACCTTC
TRBD1	TRBV6-4	TRBJ2-1	-	CASSAGTGFSDEQFF	TGTGCCAGCAGCGCCGGGACAGGGTTCTCTGATGAGCAGTTCTTC
-	TRBV7-3	TRBJ1-5	-	CASSLGINQPQHF	TGTGCCAGCAGCTTAGGCATCAATCAGCCCCAGCATTTT
-	TRBV7-2	TRBJ1-3	-	CASSLTTDSGNTIYF	TGTGCCAGCAGCCTCACCACAGACTCTGGAAACACCATATATTTT
TRBD1	TRBV5-1	TRBJ1-2	-	CASSFGDSPFYGYTF	TGCGCCAGCAGCTTCGGGGACAGCCCTTTCTATGGCTACACCTTC
TRBD1	TRBV4-3	TRBJ2-7	-	CASSQDGGTGYEQYF	TGCGCCAGCAGCCAAGATGGAGGGACAGGCTACGAGCAGTACTTC
-	TRBV11-3	TRBJ2-3	once	CASSLQGLGTDTQYF	TGTGCCAGCAGCTTGCAGGGGCTGGGGACAGATACGCAGTATTTT
-	TRBV6-5	TRBJ1-6	-	CASTPGARGGSPLHF	TGTGCCAGCACCCCCGGGGCCAGGGGCGGTTCACCCCTCCACTTT
-	TRBV11-3	TRBJ2-3	-	CASSLGPGGDTDTQYF	TGTGCCAGCAGCTTAGGCCCGGGGGGCGACACAGATACGCAGTATTTT
TRBD1	TRBV5-4	TRBJ2-5	-	CASNRQGGEGETQYF	TGTGCCAGCAATCGACAGGGGGGGGAGGGAGAGACCCAGTACTTC
-	TRBV12-3/TRBV12-4	TRBJ2-7	-	CASSLTTLYEQYF	TGTGCCAGCAGTTTGACAACCCTCTACGAGCAGTACTTC
-	TRBV29-1	TRBJ2-3	-	CSVEAGVGTDTQYF	TGCAGCGTTGAGGCAGGGGTGGGCACAGATACGCAGTATTTT
TRBD1	TRBV6-2/TRBV6-3	TRBJ2-2	-	CASSHRGQMTNTGELFF	TGTGCCAGCAGCCACAGGGGGCAAATGACGAACACCGGGGAGCTGTTTTTT
-	TRBV12-3/TRBV12-4	TRBJ1-2	-	CASSLRGNYGYTF	TGTGCCAGCAGTTTGCGCGGGAACTATGGCTACACCTTC
TRBD2	TRBV9	TRBJ2-3	-	CASSTRLAGALTDTQYF	TGTGCCAGCAGCACGAGACTAGCGGGGGCCCTAACAGATACGCAGTATTTT
TRBD2	TRBV6-6	TRBJ2-1	-	CASSGGGTYNEQFF	TGTGCCAGCAGTGGGGGGGGTACCTACAATGAGCAGTTCTTC
TRBD1	TRBV25-1	TRBJ1-1	-	CASSESRQGNTEAFF	TGTGCCAGCAGTGAATCTCGACAGGGCAACACTGAAGCTTTCTTT
-	TRBV30	TRBJ1-1	-	CARTEGLLLTEAFF	TGTGCCCGGACGGAGGGGCTTCTCCTCACTGAAGCTTTCTTT
-	TRBV5-6	TRBJ2-2	-	CASSLDTGYTGELFF	TGTGCCAGCAGCTTGGACACAGGGTACACCGGGGAGCTGTTTTTT
-	TRBV21-1	TRBJ1-1	-	CASDGRNTEAFF	TGTGCCAGCGACGGGAGGAACACTGAAGCTTTCTTT
-	TRBV9	TRBJ2-3	few	CASSVGLSGDTQYF	TGTGCCAGCAGCGTAGGCCTTTCCGGGGATACGCAGTATTTT
TRBD2	TRBV27	TRBJ2-5	-	CASSQTGTSGTETQYF	TGTGCCAGCAGCCAGACCGGGACTAGCGGGACAGAGACCCAGTACTTC
TRBD2	TRBV4-3	TRBJ2-7	-	CASSHTRGGGYEQYF	TGCGCCAGCAGCCACACTCGGGGGGGCGGATACGAGCAGTACTTC